This T cell receptor (beta chain) was sequenced for a study of tumor and adjacent non-tumor tissue in lung cancer (dated by TCRdb to between 2017 and 2018). About the full investigation: By cancer type, the cohort comprised eleven to twelve adenocarcinoma patients, a couple of squamous cell carcinoma patients and 1 small cell lung cancer patient. The study compared bulk TCRbeta repertoires from lung tumor tissue and matched distant non-tumor lung tissue of over 13 lung cancer patients. Sequencing produced 100 million to 150 million productive TCRbeta reads in total, an average of around 4.2 million reads per sample. The approximately 15 patients were aged 31 to 76 years, included approximately ten men and 5 women, and had TNM stage I to III disease. TCRbeta CDR3 sequencing was performed on fewer than 35 paired specimens, with one tumor sample and one normal lung sample collected per patient. Results and caveats for the whole study, not just this receptor: TCR diversity was significantly higher in younger patients, and greater tumor TCR diversity was associated with shorter overall survival and shorter disease-free survival. Only about 15 patients were included in the cohort, and the need for larger samples and more detailed clinical data was noted by the authors. Significantly higher TCR diversity (inverse Simpson) was observed in tumor tissue than in normal lung tissue (roughly 470 vs 170, P = 0.0075, Mann-Whitney U test). The sequencing platform is not named in the methods, and unique molecular identifiers are not mentioned. A significantly larger cumulative share of the repertoire was made up by the top 100 clones in normal lung than in tumor tissue. Because peripheral blood was not sequenced, the blood TCRbeta repertoires of the lung cancer patients in the study went unexamined.

Library preparation employed multiplex PCR. TCRdb shows the sequencer as Illumina HiSeq 2500. TCRbeta libraries were constructed through three rounds of nested PCR with primers (Table S4) according to protocols adapted from ARM-PCR. Before sequencing, PCR products of 200-500 bp were cut from the gel and purified using the QIAquick gel extraction kit. Processing in the source paper ran as follows. Reads were cleaned using Trimmomatic, were merged into complete CDR3 sequences using FLASH, and were assigned to V(D)J germline segments using MiTCR. Clonal diversity was computed as the inverse Simpson's index with VDJtools. Productive reads were defined as in-frame sequences without a premature stop codon. The public reads were run again by TCRdb, first through fastp at Q25 and then through MiXCR, and only productive beta chains were kept. Rows with a matching CDR3 protein are joined into one entry that keeps the most common DNA and genes. For this entry, the V and J calls and clone size follow TCRdb and not the study's own pipeline. The sample data list 100,000 to 120,000 distinct CDR3 sequences, and 84% of these were observed just once. Approximately 22% of the sample is held by the ten biggest clonotypes.

Concerning this clonotype: The antigen it binds to is not known. With a much larger clone just one base away, this may be a read error.

RNA was isolated from bulk unsorted tissue, and RNA quality was assessed with a NanoDrop ND-1000 and an Agilent 2100. Donors were newly diagnosed lung cancer patients admitted for thoracic surgery in China between August and November 2014, without prior chemotherapy. Patients who had received previous radiotherapy or chemotherapy, or who had another concurrent cancer, were excluded from the study. Pieces of surgical tissue measuring 1-2 cm3 were kept in RNAlater solution and held at -80 degrees C until needed. This TCR derives from a man aged 65-85 years with non-small cell lung cancer. The sequenced sample was lung tumor tissue.

The DNA is as follows: TGTGTCAGCAGCCCAGCCTTAGGCGAGCAGTACTTC. This is translated as CVSSPALGEQYF. This receptor chain uses TRBV28 and TRBJ2-7, with no confident D gene call. Its CDR3 holds 12 amino acids, cysteine through phenylalanine. Only the CDR3 DNA is retained, 36 bases long and in frame from the first base. CDR1 is given as MDHEN and CDR2 as SYDVKM, both from the germline V gene.